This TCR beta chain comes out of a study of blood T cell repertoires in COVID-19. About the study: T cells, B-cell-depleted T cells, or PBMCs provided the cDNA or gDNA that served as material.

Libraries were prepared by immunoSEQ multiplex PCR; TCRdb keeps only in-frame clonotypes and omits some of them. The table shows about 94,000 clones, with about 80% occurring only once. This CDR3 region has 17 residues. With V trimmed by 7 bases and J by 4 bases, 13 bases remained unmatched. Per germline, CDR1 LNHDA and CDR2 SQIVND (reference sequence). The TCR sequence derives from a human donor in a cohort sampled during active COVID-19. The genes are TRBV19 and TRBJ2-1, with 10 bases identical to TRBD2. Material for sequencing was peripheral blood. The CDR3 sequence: CASKIAGGLDLYNEQFF. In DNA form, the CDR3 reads TGTGCCAGTAAGATAGCGGGAGGCCTGGACCTTTACAATGAGCAGTTCTTC.